Listed here are 2 T cell receptor beta chains from one sample, sequenced in a study of cytomegalovirus exposure and HLA in healthy donors. The data were produced by immunoSEQ multiplex PCR, yet TCRdb's version contains in-frame clones alone and is incomplete. The table records approximately 210,000 clones, around 90% of them present only once. The specimen was PBMCs. These receptors originate from a woman aged 18-35 years in good health and CMV-seronegative.

The chain recombines TRBV27 with TRBJ2-1; TRBD2 aligns across 11 bases. J was trimmed by 3 bases and V by 6 bases; bases with no gene match: 1. The CDR3 has 14 amino acids. CDR1 MNHEY and CDR2 SMNVEV come from the germline V gene (reference sequence). The DNA for the CDR3 is TGTGCCAGCAGGACTAGCGGGATCTACAATGAGCAGTTCTTC. It codes for CASRTSGIYNEQFF.

The chain recombines TRBV9 with TRBJ2-1, with TRBD2 as a possible D gene (5 bases). Germline assignment: CDR1 SGDLS and CDR2 YYNGEE. The germline V and J ends were trimmed by 0 bases and 7 bases, with 14 bases remaining between them. This CDR3 comprises 15 residues. The CDR3 is CASSVVGAVGNEQFF. The CDR3 DNA sequence: TGTGCCAGCAGCGTAGTTGGAGCGGTTGGGAATGAGCAGTTCTTC.